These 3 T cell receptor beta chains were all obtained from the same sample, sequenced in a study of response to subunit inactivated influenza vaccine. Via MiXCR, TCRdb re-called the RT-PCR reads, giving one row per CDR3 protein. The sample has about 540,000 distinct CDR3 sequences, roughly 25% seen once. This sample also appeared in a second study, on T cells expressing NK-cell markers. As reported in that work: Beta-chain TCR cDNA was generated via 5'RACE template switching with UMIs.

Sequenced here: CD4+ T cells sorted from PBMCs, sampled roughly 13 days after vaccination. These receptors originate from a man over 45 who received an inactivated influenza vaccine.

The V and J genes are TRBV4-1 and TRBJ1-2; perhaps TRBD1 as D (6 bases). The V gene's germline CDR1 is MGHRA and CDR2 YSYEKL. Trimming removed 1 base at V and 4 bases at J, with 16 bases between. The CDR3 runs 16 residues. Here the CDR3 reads CASSQAFMAGAYGYTF. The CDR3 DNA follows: TGCGCCAGCAGCCAAGCATTCATGGCAGGGGCCTATGGCTACACCTTC.

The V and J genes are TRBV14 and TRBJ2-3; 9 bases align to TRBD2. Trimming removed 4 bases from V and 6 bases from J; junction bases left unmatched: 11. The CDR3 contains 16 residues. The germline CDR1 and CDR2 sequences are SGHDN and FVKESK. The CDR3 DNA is TGTGCCAGCAGCCCGATAGCGGGGGTCACCGCGGATACGCAGTATTTT. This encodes CASSPIAGVTADTQYF.

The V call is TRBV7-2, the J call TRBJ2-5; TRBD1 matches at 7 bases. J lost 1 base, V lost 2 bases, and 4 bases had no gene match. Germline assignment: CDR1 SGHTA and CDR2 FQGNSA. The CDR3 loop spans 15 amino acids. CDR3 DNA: TGTGCCAGCAGCTTATCCCGGGACAGCCAAGAGACCCAGTACTTC. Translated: CASSLSRDSQETQYF.